The 29 T cell receptor beta chains below were found in one sample sequenced in a study of cytomegalovirus exposure and HLA in healthy donors. PCR employed 60 Vbeta and 13 Jbeta primers. Profiled with immunoSEQ multiplex PCR; TCRdb holds only in-frame clones, not every one. The table records 75,000 to 95,000 clones, roughly 80% of them present only once. The sequencing sample was made of PBMCs. These receptors came from a man between 18 and 35 years old in good health and CMV-seronegative.

A word on this clone: The junction departs from germline at one end; a sequencing error may be responsible. CDR3 region: CASSPGTGEREQYF. CDR3 nucleotide sequence: TGTGCTAGCAGCCCCGGGACAGGGGAGAGAGAGCAGTACTTC. The V gene is TRBV7-7, the J gene TRBJ2-7; 10 bases align to TRBD1. This CDR3 is built from 14 residues. Per germline, CDR1 SSHAT and CDR2 FNYEAQ (reference sequence). Drawing the rest from reference TRBV7-7 and TRBJ2-7, the complete variable domain is GAGVSQSPRYKVTKRGQDVTLRCDPISSHATLYWYQQALGQGPEFLTYFNYEAQPDKSGLPSDRFSAERPEGSISTLTIQRTEQRDSAMYRCASSPGTGEREQYFGPGTRLTVT.

CDR3 sequence: CASSLVVLGARGYTF. The CDR3 region has the DNA TGTGCCAGCAGCTTGGTCGTTTTGGGGGCGCGCGGCTACACCTTC. The chain joins TRBV5-6 to TRBJ1-2, with D tentatively TRBD1 (6 bases). Germline-derived CDR1 and CDR2 are SGHDT and YYEEEE. Trimming shortened V by 0 bases and J by 8 bases, and 17 bases separated the two germline ends. CDR3 length equals 15 residues.

The genes are TRBV4-2 and TRBJ2-1; tentative D call: TRBD2 (6 bases). The CDR3 is made up of 14 amino acids. Germline V gene lookup returns CDR1 LGHNA and CDR2 YNFKEQ. Trimming pared 1 base from V and 9 bases from J, leaving 13 bases between. The CDR3 DNA follows: TGTGCCAGCAGCCAAGTAGCGGAGCTAGGTGAGCAGTTCTTC. It encodes CASSQVAELGEQFF.

The chain carries TRBV21-1 and TRBJ2-5; the table's D call, TRBD2, was not checked against the DNA. Judging by the DNA end, TRBJ2-7 fits better; the J call may be wrong. TRBV21-1 is classified as a pseudogene. This CDR3 is built from 17 residues. The CDR3, as DNA: TGTGCCAGCAGCAAAAGCCCCACTAGCGGAACCTCCTACGAGCAGTACTTC. Its translation: CASSKSPTSGTSYEQYF.

V and J are TRBV5-1 and TRBJ2-3; D is unclear. The V gene's germline CDR1 is SGHRS and CDR2 YFSETQ. Trimming cost V 1 base and J 1 base, with 13 bases left between them. The CDR3 runs 16 residues. CDR3 bases: TGCGCCAGCAGCTTGTTTACTACTACTGGCACAGATACGCAGTATTTT. Protein product: CASSLFTTTGTDTQYF.

The CDR3 nucleotides read TGTGCCAGCCGGCGGGACCCCAGCTCCTACAATGAGCAGTTCTTC. It encodes CASRRDPSSYNEQFF. V usage is TRBV7-9 and J usage is TRBJ2-1, with D maybe TRBD2 (6 bases). The CDR3 extends over 15 amino acids. Trimming took off 8 bases at V and 0 bases at J, with 14 bases between the two ends. The V gene's germline CDR1 is SEHNR and CDR2 FQNEAQ (reference sequence).

The chain is built from TRBV29-1 and TRBJ1-2; 8 bases fit TRBD1. Germline V lookup: CDR1 SQVTM, CDR2 ANQGSEA. The CDR3 extends over 14 amino acids. V trimming: 3 bases; J trimming: 8 bases; junction bases outside the gene matches: 11. CDR3 protein: CSVDLGQGGYGYTF. CDR3 DNA sequence: TGCAGCGTTGATTTAGGACAGGGTGGTTACGGCTACACCTTC.

The rearrangement links TRBV5-4 to TRBJ2-5; maybe TRBD1 (5 bases). This CDR3 region has 15 residues. Germline V gene sequence: CDR1 SGHNT, CDR2 YYREEE (reference sequence). V was shortened by 1 base and J by 2 bases, with 12 bases between the two germline ends. CDR3 protein: CASSLMGQEQETQYF. The CDR3 nucleotides read TGTGCCAGCAGCTTGATGGGGCAGGAACAAGAGACCCAGTACTTC. Variable domain in full (rest from reference TRBV5-4 and TRBJ2-5): ETGVTQSPTHLIKTRGQQVTLRCSSQSGHNTVSWYQQALGQGPQFIFQYYREEENGRGNFPPRFSGLQFPNYSSELNVNALELDDSALYLCASSLMGQEQETQYFGPGTRLLVL.

CDR3 amino acids: CASSRRGTASNQPQHF. The CDR3 DNA reads as TGTGCCAGCAGCCGCCGCGGGACAGCTAGCAATCAGCCCCAGCATTTT. The rearrangement links TRBV5-6 to TRBJ1-5, with 7 bases lining up with TRBD1. Trimming at V came to 4 bases and at J to 0 bases, leaving 7 bases not matched to a gene. Germline V gene data show CDR1 as SGHDT and CDR2 as YYEEEE. This CDR3 spans 16 amino acids.

The chain employs TRBV18 and TRBJ2-1, with 14 nucleotides matching TRBD2. Trimming took 4 bases from V and 10 from J; bases not matched to a gene: 3. The germline V gene has CDR1 KGHSH and CDR2 LQKENI. The CDR3 contains 14 residues. CDR3 bases: TGTGCCAGCTCACTGGGACTAGCGGGAGAGGAGCAGTTCTTC. This gives the protein CASSLGLAGEEQFF.

The chain has TRBV27 and TRBJ2-1, with 7 bases that match TRBD1. J gave up 7 bases and V 3 bases, and 6 bases lay outside the gene matches. Germline V CDR1 and CDR2: MNHEY, SMNVEV (reference sequence). This CDR3 has 14 amino acids. The CDR3 sequence: CASSFWDRENEQFF. In DNA, the CDR3 is TGTGCCAGCAGTTTTTGGGACAGAGAAAATGAGCAGTTCTTC.

The chain uses TRBV28 and TRBJ2-7; D may be TRBD2 (5 bases). The CDR3 consists of 13 residues. V dropped 2 bases and J dropped 5 bases, with 10 bases sitting between them. Germline lookup yields CDR1 MDHEN and CDR2 SYDVKM. The CDR3 is CASSLTSSHEQYF. DNA for the CDR3: TGTGCCAGCAGTTTAACTAGTTCCCACGAGCAGTACTTC.

CDR3 DNA: TGCGCCAGCAGCCTGGACAGGGGCCAACTCGGGACCCAGTACTTC. Translation gives CASSLDRGQLGTQYF. The chain is built from TRBV4-1 and TRBJ2-5, with 9 bases identical to TRBD1. This CDR3 spans 15 amino acids. Looked up from germline, CDR1 is MGHRA and CDR2 is YSYEKL. The junction had 10 bases not matched to a gene; V was cut back by 4 bases and J by 7 bases.

The chain recombines TRBV6-1 with TRBJ2-7; weak D call: TRBD1 (5 bases). The CDR3 length is 12 residues. Per germline, CDR1 MNHNS and CDR2 SASEGT. Trimming stripped 8 bases from V and 2 bases from J, with 10 bases between. CDR3 amino acids: CASRQGPYEQYF. CDR3 coding DNA: TGTGCCAGCCGTCAGGGTCCCTACGAGCAGTACTTC.

This clone was seen a few times. The chain has TRBV2 and TRBJ2-2, with TRBD1 matching over 8 bases. V lost 4 bases to trimming and J lost 4 bases; unmatched junction nucleotides: 5. The length of the CDR3 is 15 residues. The germline V gene encodes CDR1 SNHLY and CDR2 FYNNEI. CDR3 in amino acids: CASSGQGIATGELFF. For the CDR3, the DNA is TGTGCCAGCAGTGGACAGGGGATTGCCACCGGGGAGCTGTTTTTT.

The rearrangement links TRBV7-9 to TRBJ1-4; D remains unclear. CDR3 size: 13 residues. Looked up from germline, CDR1 is SEHNR and CDR2 is FQNEAQ (reference sequence). Between the trimmed V and J ends, which lost 3 bases and 7 bases, there was a span of 9 bases. CDR3 coding DNA: TGTGCCAGCAGCTTGGCCGCGGCTGAAAAACTGTTTTTT. Translation gives CASSLAAAEKLFF.

The chain is built from TRBV19 and TRBJ2-5; possible D gene TRBD1, 6 bases. The V end was cut by 1 base, the J end by 3 bases, with 12 bases between. The CDR3 covers 15 residues. Germline V CDR1 and CDR2: LNHDA, SQIVND (reference sequence). CDR3 sequence (DNA): TGTGCCAGTAGTATAGGAGCGGCAGGGGAAGAGACCCAGTACTTC. Its translation: CASSIGAAGEETQYF.

The chain employs TRBV19 and TRBJ1-4; D remains ambiguous. Germline V gene sequence: CDR1 LNHDA, CDR2 SQIVND (reference sequence). Trimming took off 10 bases at V and 11 bases at J, with 14 bases between the two ends. This CDR3 region has 11 residues. The CDR3 region is CATRPGGKLFF. As DNA, the CDR3 is TGTGCCACAAGACCAGGAGGGAAACTGTTTTTT.

This clone was seen a handful of times. J is TRBJ2-3 and V is TRBV5-1; D is perhaps TRBD2 (6 bases). V lost 2 bases and J lost 5, with 24 bases in between. Germline V gene sequence: CDR1 SGHRS, CDR2 YFSETQ. This CDR3 spans 18 amino acids. The CDR3 nucleotides read TGCGCCAGCAGCTTTACCGGGGGAAGTAGGTTAGTTAGAGATACGCAGTATTTT. Translation: CASSFTGGSRLVRDTQYF.

The chain combines TRBV13 with TRBJ2-1; D may be TRBD1 (5 bases). This CDR3 is built from 16 residues. The germline gives CDR1 PRHDT, CDR2 FYEKMQ (reference sequence). V was clipped by 0 bases and J by 3 bases, with 12 bases between them. CDR3 protein: CASSLGGRVLYNEQFF. The DNA of the CDR3 is TGTGCCAGCAGCTTAGGTGGCAGGGTCCTCTACAATGAGCAGTTCTTC.

This chain uses TRBV6-5 with TRBJ2-2; D remains ambiguous. This CDR3 region has 14 residues. CDR1 and CDR2 (germline): MNHEY, SVGAGI. Between the trimmed V and J ends, which lost 5 bases and 0 bases, there was a span of 7 bases. CDR3 DNA: TGTGCCAGCAGTAATACAGCGAACACCGGGGAGCTGTTTTTT. Its translation: CASSNTANTGELFF.

This clone was observed a single time. The chain recombines TRBV19 with TRBJ2-7; 10 bases are shared with TRBD2. This CDR3 comprises 14 residues. J lost 6 bases, V lost 6 bases, and 8 bases had no gene match. In germline, CDR1 is LNHDA, CDR2 SQIVND (reference sequence). The CDR3 spells CASRPYLAGGEQYF. DNA for the CDR3: TGTGCCAGTAGGCCCTACTTAGCGGGAGGCGAGCAGTACTTC.

J is TRBJ1-2 and V is TRBV5-1, with a tentative D call TRBD1 (6 bases). The CDR3 consists of 15 residues. V was shortened by 5 bases and J by 2 bases, with 16 bases between the two germline ends. Germline V lookup: CDR1 SGHRS, CDR2 YFSETQ. The CDR3 is CASSSTRGPNYGYTF. DNA for the CDR3: TGCGCCAGCAGTTCCACCAGGGGCCCGAACTATGGCTACACCTTC.

The J gene is TRBJ1-1, the V gene TRBV7-2; no clear D. This CDR3 spans 14 amino acids. V was trimmed by 1 base and J by 2 bases, leaving 8 bases between them. Germline values: CDR1 SGHTA, CDR2 FQGNSA. CDR3 residues: CASSLGSLNTEAFF. CDR3 coding DNA: TGTGCCAGCAGCTTAGGATCCCTAAACACTGAAGCTTTCTTT. The entire variable domain, with the rest obtained from reference TRBV7-2 and TRBJ1-1, is as follows: GAGVSQSPSNKVTEKGKDVELRCDPISGHTALYWYRQSLGQGLEFLIYFQGNSAPDKSGLPSDRFSAERTGGSVSTLTIQRTQQEDSAVYLCASSLGSLNTEAFFGQGTRLTVV.

The gene calls are TRBV27 and TRBJ2-3; D uncertain. Germline CDR1 reads MNHEY; CDR2 reads SMNVEV (reference sequence). The CDR3 is 13 residues long. The V end lost 3 bases, the J end lost 0 bases, and 4 bases lay between the germline ends. The CDR3 region is CASSLTSTDTQYF. The CDR3 DNA follows: TGTGCCAGCAGTTTGACTAGCACAGATACGCAGTATTTT.

This clone showed up just a few times. The V call is TRBV7-2, the J call TRBJ1-1, with D tentatively TRBD1 (6 bases). Per germline, CDR1 SGHTA and CDR2 FQGNSA. The length of the CDR3 is 16 residues. V was trimmed by 1 base and J by 2 bases, leaving 14 bases between them. CDR3: CASSLVPDRPNTEAFF. CDR3 DNA: TGTGCCAGCAGCTTAGTCCCCGACAGGCCCAACACTGAAGCTTTCTTT.

V and J are TRBV19 and TRBJ2-5, with TRBD1 as a possible D gene (6 bases). Looked up from germline, CDR1 is LNHDA and CDR2 is SQIVND (reference sequence). The CDR3 length is 14 residues. V lost 6 bases, J lost 4 bases, and 15 bases lay in between. CDR3 sequence (DNA): TGTGCCAGTAGGCGGTCCACAGGGCCAGAGACCCAGTACTTC. Its translation is CASRRSTGPETQYF.

V usage is TRBV6-6 and J usage is TRBJ2-5, with 11 bases aligning to TRBD2. This CDR3 comprises 15 residues. Trimming cost V 5 bases and J 3 bases; bases outside gene matches: 5. Germline lookup yields CDR1 MNHNY and CDR2 SVGAGI (reference sequence). The CDR3 is CASSSQGLAEETQYF. The CDR3 DNA reads as TGTGCCAGCAGTAGCCAGGGACTAGCGGAAGAGACCCAGTACTTC.

The genes are TRBV11-2 and TRBJ2-1; TRBD2 aligns across 10 bases. Germline V gene data show CDR1 as SGHAT and CDR2 as FQNNGV. Trimming took 5 bases from V and 4 from J; bases not matched to a gene: 5. The CDR3 is 15 residues long. This chain's CDR3 is CASSPLAGAYNEQFF. The CDR3, as DNA: TGTGCCAGCAGCCCGCTAGCGGGGGCTTACAATGAGCAGTTCTTC. The full variable domain, its missing parts supplied by reference TRBV11-2 and TRBJ2-1, is EAGVAQSPRYKIIEKRQSVAFWCNPISGHATLYWYQQILGQGPKLLIQFQNNGVVDDSQLPKDRFSAERLKGVDSTLKIQPAKLEDSAVYLCASSPLAGAYNEQFFGPGTRLTVL.